The count of the clone carrying this T cell receptor (beta chain) is one. Its target is unknown. The data were taken from a study of shared clonotypes between healthy human individuals. The germline gives CDR1 SGHRS, CDR2 YFSETQ. V was clipped by 2 bases and J by 8 bases; unmatched bases: 4. The CDR3 is 14 amino acids. Study-wide findings and caveats: Non-shared clonotypes showed lower generation probabilities than clonotypes common to all four donors. Memory subsets generally showed lower estimated richness than naive subsets. The small donor group covered limited genetic and exposure diversity.

As originally analysed: ImmunoSEQ supplied junction-only sequences lacking quality scores, so filtering was different. TCRdb keeps only in-frame clones here, not all; method: immunoSEQ multiplex PCR. That table gives V, J and clone size, and the DNA gave D and trimming. Here the sample spans around 510,000 clones, 95% to 96% being singletons. The chain uses TRBV5-1 and TRBJ1-4, with 9 bases lining up with TRBD1. This TCR came from a woman in her thirties in good health. Sequenced material: naive CD4+ T cells sorted from blood. Subset described: CD45RA+ positively selected. CDR3 DNA sequence: TGCGCCAGCAGCTTCACAGGGGGCAACGAAAAACTGTTTTTT. Residues: CASSFTGGNEKLFF.